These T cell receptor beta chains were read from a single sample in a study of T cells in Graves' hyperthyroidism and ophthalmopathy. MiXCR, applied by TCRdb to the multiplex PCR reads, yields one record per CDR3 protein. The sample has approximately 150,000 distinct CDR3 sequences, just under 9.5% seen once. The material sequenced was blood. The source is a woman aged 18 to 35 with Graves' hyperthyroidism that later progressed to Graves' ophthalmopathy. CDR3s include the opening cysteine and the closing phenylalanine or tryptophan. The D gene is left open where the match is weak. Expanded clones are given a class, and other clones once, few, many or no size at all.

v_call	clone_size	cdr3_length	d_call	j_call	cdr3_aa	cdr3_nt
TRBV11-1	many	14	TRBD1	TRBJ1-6	CASSLDRGNSPLHF	TGTGCCAGCAGCTTGGACAGGGGTAATTCACCCCTCCACTTT
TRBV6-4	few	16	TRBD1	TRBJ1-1	CASRPTELGTGAEAFF	TGTGCCAGCAGGCCGACCGAACTGGGGACAGGGGCTGAAGCTTTCTTT
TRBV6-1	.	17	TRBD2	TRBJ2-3	CASRDFLAGGRTDTQYF	TGTGCCAGCAGGGATTTTCTAGCGGGAGGTCGCACAGATACGCAGTATTTT
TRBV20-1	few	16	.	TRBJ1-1	CSASRPFHRGRAEAFF	TGCAGTGCTAGCCGTCCCTTTCATCGAGGCCGGGCAGAAGCTTTCTTT
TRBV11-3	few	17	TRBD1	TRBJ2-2	CASSPNRDRGDTGELFF	TGTGCCAGCAGCCCTAACAGAGACAGGGGTGACACCGGGGAGCTGTTTTTT
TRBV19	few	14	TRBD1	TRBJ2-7	CASSWGQTAYEQYF	TGTGCCAGTAGTTGGGGACAGACCGCCTACGAGCAGTACTTC
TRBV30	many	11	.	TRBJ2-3	CAWSGGDTQYF	TGTGCCTGGAGTGGGGGGGATACGCAGTATTTT
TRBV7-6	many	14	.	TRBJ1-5	CASSLGTENQPQHF	TGTGCCAGCAGCTTAGGGACGGAGAATCAGCCCCAGCATTTT
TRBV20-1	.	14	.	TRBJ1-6	CSAPEGRINSPLHF	TGCAGTGCCCCCGAAGGACGGATTAATTCACCCCTCCACTTT
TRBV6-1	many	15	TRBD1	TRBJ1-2	CASSLKTGTVRGYTF	TGTGCCAGCAGCCTAAAAACCGGGACAGTGAGGGGCTACACCTTC
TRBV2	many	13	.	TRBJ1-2	CASSPDNNYGYTF	TGTGCCAGCAGTCCGGACAATAACTATGGCTACACCTTC
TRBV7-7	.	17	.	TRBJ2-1	CASSLWSHYTPYNEQFF	TGTGCCAGCAGCTTATGGTCCCATTATACCCCTTACAATGAGCAGTTCTTC
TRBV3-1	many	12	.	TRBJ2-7	CASSQVDDEQYF	TGTGCCAGCAGCCAAGTGGATGACGAGCAGTACTTC
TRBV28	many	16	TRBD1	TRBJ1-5	CASSPGYRGMSQPQHF	TGTGCCAGCAGTCCCGGGTACAGGGGGATGAGTCAGCCCCAGCATTTT
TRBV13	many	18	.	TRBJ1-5	CASSLGLSSPTSNQPQHF	TGTGCCAGCAGCTTAGGTCTTTCCAGCCCGACGAGCAATCAGCCCCAGCATTTT
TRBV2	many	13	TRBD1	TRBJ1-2	CASTGDRGYGYTF	TGTGCCAGCACGGGGGACAGGGGCTATGGCTACACCTTC
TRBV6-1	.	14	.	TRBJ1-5	CASSALTRGETQHF	TGTGCCAGCAGTGCCCTGACTAGGGGGGAGACCCAGCATTTT
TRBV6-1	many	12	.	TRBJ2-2	CASSYITGELFF	TGTGCCAGCAGTTATATTACCGGGGAGCTGTTTTTT
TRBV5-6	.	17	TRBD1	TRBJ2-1	CASSYYRDRGRWNEQFF	TGTGCCAGCAGCTACTACCGAGACAGGGGGCGATGGAATGAGCAGTTCTTC
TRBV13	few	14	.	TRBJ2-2	CASSPGVGTGELFF	TGTGCCAGCAGCCCCGGGGTTGGTACCGGGGAGCTGTTTTTT
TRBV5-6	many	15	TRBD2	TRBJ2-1	CASSLEVAGDNEQFF	TGTGCCAGCAGCTTGGAGGTAGCGGGGGACAATGAGCAGTTCTTC
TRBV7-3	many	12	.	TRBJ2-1	CASSPDIGEQFF	TGTGCCAGCAGCCCCGATATCGGTGAGCAGTTCTTC
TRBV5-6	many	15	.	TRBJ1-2	CASRRPGRRNYGYTF	TGTGCCAGCAGAAGGCCGGGACGGCGCAACTATGGCTACACCTTC
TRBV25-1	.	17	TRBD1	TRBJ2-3	CVSSEHNRGWGTDTQYF	TGTGTCAGCAGTGAACACAACAGGGGGTGGGGCACAGATACGCAGTATTTT
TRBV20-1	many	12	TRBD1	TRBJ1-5	CSASSDRGPVHF	TGCAGTGCCTCCTCCGACAGGGGACCCGTGCATTTT
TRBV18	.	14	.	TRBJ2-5	CASSPGARSETQYF	TGTGCCAGCTCACCGGGGGCTAGATCAGAGACCCAGTACTTC
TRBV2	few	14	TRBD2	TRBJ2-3	CASRASGGADTQYF	TGTGCCAGCAGGGCTAGCGGGGGGGCGGATACGCAGTATTTT
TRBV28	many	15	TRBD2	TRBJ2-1	CASSFSGGGYNEQFF	TGTGCCAGCAGTTTTAGTGGCGGGGGATACAATGAGCAGTTCTTC
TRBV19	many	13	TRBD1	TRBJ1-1	CASVYRGSTEAFF	TGTGCCAGTGTGTACAGGGGAAGCACTGAAGCTTTCTTT
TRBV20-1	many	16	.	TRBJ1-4	CSARDTGQGGDEKLFF	TGCAGTGCTAGAGATACCGGCCAGGGTGGGGATGAAAAACTGTTTTTT
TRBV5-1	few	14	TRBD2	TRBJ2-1	CASSLMGERGEQFF	TGCGCCAGCAGCTTGATGGGGGAGCGGGGTGAGCAGTTCTTC
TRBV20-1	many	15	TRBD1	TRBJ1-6	CSARGRDRDNSPLHF	TGCAGTGCTAGAGGAAGGGACAGAGATAATTCACCCCTCCACTTT
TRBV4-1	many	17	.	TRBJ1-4	CASSQDRSAGAQEKLFF	TGCGCCAGCAGCCAAGATCGCTCGGCCGGGGCTCAAGAAAAACTGTTTTTT
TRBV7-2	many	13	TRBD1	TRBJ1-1	CASSTRQGTEAFF	TGTGCCAGCAGCACCCGACAGGGCACTGAAGCTTTCTTT
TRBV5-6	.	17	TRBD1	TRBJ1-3	CASSLGTGEYSGNTIYF	TGTGCCAGCAGCTTGGGGACAGGGGAATACTCTGGAAACACCATATATTTT
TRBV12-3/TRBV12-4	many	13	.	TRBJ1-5	CASRPDQDQPQHF	TGTGCCAGCAGGCCCGATCAGGATCAGCCCCAGCATTTT
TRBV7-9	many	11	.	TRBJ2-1	CASSRSFEQFF	TGTGCCAGCAGCCGTTCTTTCGAGCAGTTCTTC
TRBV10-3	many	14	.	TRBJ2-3	CAISERGLTDTQYF	TGTGCCATCAGTGAGCGAGGGCTCACAGATACGCAGTATTTT